This TCR beta chain originates from a study of blood T cells in healthy people across ages. Study outcomes and limitations: Versus aged donors, long-lived donors had higher diversity and more naive CD4+ cells.

Alongside a J-beta primer mix, a sample-barcoded 5' primer served in a second PCR lasting roughly 6 to 11 cycles. TCRdb re-called the 5' RACE reads through MiXCR, storing one row per CDR3 protein. The profile shows some 1.1 million distinct CDR3 sequences, 35% to 40% of them singletons. This clonotype was found a few times. Its antigen remains unknown. The CDR3 runs 12 residues. Trimming cost V 1 base and J 11 bases, with 11 bases left between them. Germline values: CDR1 SEHNR, CDR2 FQNEAQ (reference sequence). The clonotype was recovered from a man aged 18 to 29 in good health. Specimen: blood. The gene calls are TRBV7-9 and TRBJ2-5; D uncertain. Here the CDR3 reads CASSLDPRRQYF. In nucleotides, the CDR3 is TGTGCCAGCAGCTTAGATCCGCGTCGGCAGTACTTC.